This T cell receptor (beta chain) was captured in a study of blood T cell repertoires in COVID-19. Overall study: The samples span acute and convalescent COVID-19 from the United States, Italy and Spain. The cDNA or gDNA used as material had been derived from T cells, B-cell-depleted T cells, or PBMCs.

This clone was recorded only once. In the original analysis: Amplification with reference gene primers provided the estimates of nucleated cell counts. Produced via immunoSEQ multiplex PCR; TCRdb's table is partial and in-frame only. Clone size and the V and J calls come from that table; the DNA yielded D and trimming. Here the sample spans tens of thousands of clones, 91% being singletons. This CDR3 region has 18 residues. Germline CDR1 is SGHTS and CDR2 is YDEGEE. V gave up 7 bases and J gave up 0 bases; unmatched junction bases: 13. This clonotype was sampled from a woman aged 55-70 years with active or convalescent COVID-19. Sequencing was carried out using peripheral blood. The chain recombines TRBV5-8 with TRBJ2-1, with 10 nucleotides matching TRBD2. The CDR3 DNA is TGTGCCAGCTCAGGCAGGCTAGCGGGAGTGGGCTCCTACAATGAGCAGTTCTTC. It specifies CASSGRLAGVGSYNEQFF. Together with reference TRBV5-8 and TRBJ2-1, the CDR3 gives the full variable domain: EAGVTQSPTHLIKTRGQQATLRCSPISGHTSVYWYQQALGLGLQFLLWYDEGEERNRGNFPPRFSGRQFPNYSSELNVNALELEDSALYLCASSGRLAGVGSYNEQFFGPGTRLTVL.